A selection of T cell receptor beta chains follows, all from one sample in a study of patients and donors after allogeneic stem cell transplantation. TCRdb independently ran MiXCR on the RT-PCR reads; one entry per CDR3 protein. The profile covers fewer than 75,000 distinct CDR3 sequences, with 26% appearing a single time and about a quarter taken by the ten largest. Sequencing was performed on blood, either unsorted or a sorted T cell fraction (not recorded which). These receptors all stem from a human donor who was either an allogeneic HSCT recipient or a stem cell or donor lymphocyte infusion donor (not recorded which). It is not recorded whose cells these are; they may come from a transplant donor. The conserved cysteine and the conserved F or W are not part of the CDR3 here. Expanded clones are given a class, and other clones once, few, many or no size at all.

NA | TRBJ2-7 | TRBV25-1 | AGRIVGFPAYEQY
few | TRBJ2-3 | TRBV29-1 | SVEDRGTDTQY
many | TRBJ1-1 | TRBV7-9 | ASTFTGQGLMDTEAF
many | TRBJ1-4 | TRBV30 | AWTLRGEKLF
few | TRBJ1-1 | TRBV27 | ASSSTSPTVNTEAF
NA | TRBJ2-1 | TRBV5-1 | ASSPLSYNEQF
few | TRBJ1-1 | TRBV5-5 | ASSPDREVYVTEAF
many | TRBJ1-5 | TRBV4-1 | ASSHWDTNQPQH
NA | TRBJ1-3 | TRBV2 | ASRAGASSGNTIY
few | TRBJ2-3 | TRBV9 | ASSGGGLTDTQY
NA | TRBJ2-5 | TRBV12-3/TRBV12-4 | ASSLIDRGETQY
NA | TRBJ1-1 | TRBV12-3/TRBV12-4 | ASSLPPMNTEAF
few | TRBJ1-1 | TRBV5-1 | ASSLSGHNTEAF
few | TRBJ2-3 | TRBV28 | ASLDRAWDTQY
many | TRBJ1-1 | TRBV12-3/TRBV12-4 | ASSLRGEAF
few | TRBJ2-7 | TRBV20-1 | SARSLRGASYEQY
NA | TRBJ2-7 | TRBV16 | ASSQSGGQTGGEQY
few | TRBJ2-1 | TRBV29-1 | SVEAPLGLAGASSYNEQF
many | TRBJ2-5 | TRBV5-1 | ASSLRNPDPSWVETQY
few | TRBJ2-3 | TRBV30 | AWSKGLAADTQY
few | TRBJ2-7 | TRBV25-1 | ASSTPGTLSYEQY
NA | TRBJ2-3 | TRBV6-2/TRBV6-3 | ASRKQGFGTDTQY
NA | TRBJ2-3 | TRBV11-2 | ASSFVTEDTQY
NA | TRBJ2-3 | TRBV5-6 | ASSLLGLISDTQY
many | TRBJ1-5 | TRBV18 | ASSPVRVIDQPQH
many | TRBJ1-3 | TRBV10-3 | AISDTSSSGNTIY
NA | TRBJ2-5 | TRBV3-1 | ASSQGESSGPEETQY
NA | TRBJ2-7 | TRBV10-3 | AIGAAAVYEQY
few | TRBJ1-2 | TRBV14 | ASSQDPGQGYGYT
few | TRBJ2-5 | TRBV29-1 | SVRTGQETQY
NA | TRBJ2-6 | TRBV9 | ASSVPGANVLT
few | TRBJ2-7 | TRBV27 | ASSLIGAAYEQY
few | TRBJ2-7 | TRBV6-5 | ASSYEGQGFYEQY
NA | TRBJ2-6 | TRBV11-3 | ASSLGTNSGANVLT
NA | TRBJ1-2 | TRBV20-1 | SPDLAPPNYGYT
NA | TRBJ2-7 | TRBV20-1 | SARTEPVDEQY
few | TRBJ1-1 | TRBV20-1 | SARAPYTEAF
NA | TRBJ1-5 | TRBV5-1 | ASSLAGPPDQPQH
NA | TRBJ1-1 | TRBV20-1 | SARTPYTEAF
NA | TRBJ2-3 | TRBV12-3/TRBV12-4 | ASILGGLAATDTQY
NA | TRBJ1-4 | TRBV9 | AISESGRPNEKLF
NA | TRBJ2-3 | TRBV19 | ASSIGGADTQY
few | TRBJ2-5 | TRBV7-9 | ASSSKQGALGETQY
NA | TRBJ1-1 | TRBV3-1 | ASSQGFGGGTEAF
NA | TRBJ2-4 | TRBV4-1 | ASSQDFPGLNIQY
many | TRBJ1-1 | TRBV20-1 | SAPSLVPAF
once | TRBJ2-1 | TRBV5-1 | ASSYPSGEGQGPYNEQF
NA | TRBJ1-6 | TRBV2 | ASRRTGGNSPLH
few | TRBJ1-1 | TRBV7-2 | ASSLVGAVTEAF
NA | TRBJ1-5 | TRBV7-9 | ASSLEGGNQPQH
NA | TRBJ2-5 | TRBV7-2 | ASSIPQGDQETQY
many | TRBJ1-5 | TRBV5-1 | ASSTTGVNQPQH
NA | TRBJ1-3 | TRBV7-2 | ASSLTTGASGNTIY